A single sample gave rise to the 17 T cell receptor beta chains below, sequenced in a study of blood T cell repertoires in COVID-19. Repertoires were generated with immunoSEQ multiplex PCR, while TCRdb's copy carries only in-frame clones and drops some. This table has over 75,000 clones, roughly three quarters appearing once. Sequencing was performed on peripheral blood. The receptors were gathered from a man between 65 and 85 years old with acute or convalescent COVID-19.

V usage is TRBV4-1 and J usage is TRBJ2-7; perhaps TRBD2 as D (5 bases). The CDR3 has 14 residues. Looked up from germline, CDR1 is MGHRA and CDR2 is YSYEKL. V lost 1 base and J lost 7, with 14 bases in between. The CDR3 sequence: CASSQVALAGEQYF. Here the CDR3 DNA reads TGCGCCAGCAGCCAAGTTGCGCTAGCTGGTGAGCAGTACTTC.

The gene calls are TRBV5-6 and TRBJ1-2; 7 bases fit TRBD1. V dropped 7 bases and J dropped 2; count of bases not matched to a gene: 5. There are 13 residues in the CDR3. Germline CDR1 reads SGHDT; CDR2 reads YYEEEE. The CDR3 reads CASGQGGNYGYTF. The CDR3 coding sequence is TGTGCCAGCGGGCAGGGGGGAAACTATGGCTACACCTTC.

J is TRBJ2-1 and V is TRBV3-1 (or the pseudogene TRBV3-2); 9 bases match TRBD1. Germline CDR1 and CDR2: LGHDT and YNNKEL (reference sequence). The CDR3 is 12 amino acids. With V trimmed by 10 bases and J by 7 bases, 5 bases remained unmatched. CDR3 sequence reads: CATGTGRNEQFF. The CDR3 coding sequence is TGTGCCACTGGGACAGGGAGGAATGAGCAGTTCTTC.

This chain connects TRBV19 to TRBJ1-1; no firm D call. The germline V and J ends were trimmed by 6 bases and 10 bases, with 18 bases remaining between them. The germline CDR1 and CDR2 sequences are LNHDA and SQIVND (reference sequence). This CDR3 is built from 13 residues. Here the CDR3 reads CASSVRPGSGAFF. The DNA for the CDR3 is TGTGCCAGTAGCGTCCGTCCGGGGTCTGGAGCTTTCTTT.

This clone has a handful of counts. The rearrangement joins TRBV24-1 to TRBJ2-1; 9 bases map to TRBD2. Germline assignment: CDR1 KGHDR and CDR2 SFDVKD. J lost 0 bases, V lost 4 bases, and 3 bases had no gene match. This CDR3 spans 16 amino acids. This chain's CDR3 is CATSDYSGSSYNEQFF. DNA for the CDR3: TGTGCCACCAGTGACTATAGCGGGAGCTCCTACAATGAGCAGTTCTTC.

The chain carries TRBV2 and TRBJ2-3; the D gene is possibly TRBD2 (5 bases). The V and J ends lost 6 bases and 3 bases respectively, with 10 bases between them. This CDR3 contains 13 residues. Germline V gene sequence: CDR1 SNHLY, CDR2 FYNNEI. CDR3 bases: TGTGCCAGCAGAAAGGGAGAAACAGATACGCAGTATTTT. Protein sequence: CASRKGETDTQYF.

The V gene is TRBV5-4, the J gene TRBJ1-3; maybe TRBD1 (5 bases). V lost 0 bases and J lost 8, with 9 bases in between. The CDR3 runs to 13 residues. In germline, CDR1 is SGHNT, CDR2 YYREEE (reference sequence). The CDR3: CASSLEWGDTIYF. DNA of the CDR3: TGTGCCAGCAGCTTGGAGTGGGGGGACACCATATATTTT.

The V and J genes are TRBV27 and TRBJ2-3; the D gene is possibly TRBD1 (5 bases). Germline CDR1 and CDR2: MNHEY and SMNVEV (reference sequence). The germline V and J ends were trimmed by 3 bases and 4 bases, with 14 bases remaining between them. The CDR3 length is 15 residues. This CDR3 is CASSFLQGRADTQYF. CDR3 DNA: TGTGCCAGCAGTTTCTTGCAGGGAAGGGCAGATACGCAGTATTTT.

This clone was picked up a small number of times. The chain is built from TRBV5-6 and TRBJ2-7, with D possibly being TRBD1 (6 bases). Between the trimmed V and J ends, which lost 0 bases and 1 base, there was a span of 14 bases. The CDR3 consists of 16 residues. The germline CDR1 and CDR2 sequences are SGHDT and YYEEEE. The CDR3 loop is CASSLGAGGHSYEQYV. The CDR3 DNA follows: TGTGCCAGCAGCTTGGGGGCTGGGGGACATTCCTACGAGCAGTACGTC.

This clone occurred a few times. The rearrangement uses TRBV11-2 and TRBJ2-7, with TRBD1 matching over 8 bases. The length of the CDR3 is 15 residues. Per the germline V gene, CDR1 is SGHAT and CDR2 is FQNNGV. The ends lost 5 bases at V and 3 bases at J; junction bases unmatched: 9. The CDR3 here is CASSRQGASLYEQYF. In DNA form, the CDR3 reads TGTGCCAGCAGCCGCCAGGGGGCATCCCTCTACGAGCAGTACTTC. Using reference TRBV11-2 and TRBJ2-7 for the parts outside the CDR3, the full variable domain is EAGVAQSPRYKIIEKRQSVAFWCNPISGHATLYWYQQILGQGPKLLIQFQNNGVVDDSQLPKDRFSAERLKGVDSTLKIQPAKLEDSAVYLCASSRQGASLYEQYFGPGTRLTVT.

CDR3 loop: CASSYNLAGEYNEQFF. Written as DNA, the CDR3 is TGTGCCAGCAGTTATAATCTAGCGGGGGAGTACAATGAGCAGTTCTTC. This sequence joins TRBV6-2 or TRBV6-3 and TRBJ2-1; 10 nucleotides agree with TRBD2. Germline CDR1 and CDR2: MNHEY and SVGEGT. The CDR3 covers 16 residues. V dropped 3 bases and J dropped 4; count of bases not matched to a gene: 6.

This sequence joins TRBV24-1 and TRBJ2-5; 7 nucleotides match TRBD2. Germline CDR1 reads KGHDR; CDR2 reads SFDVKD. The length of the CDR3 is 19 residues. V dropped 3 bases and J dropped 3; count of bases not matched to a gene: 18. The CDR3 protein is CATSDTRQGNSGPKETQYF. The CDR3 DNA is TGTGCCACCAGTGATACCCGCCAGGGAAATAGCGGGCCGAAAGAGACCCAGTACTTC.

This chain joins TRBV5-1 and TRBJ2-5, with 10 bases that match TRBD2. Germline V gene sequence: CDR1 SGHRS, CDR2 YFSETQ. The length of the CDR3 is 17 residues. Trimming took 4 bases from V and 2 from J; bases not matched to a gene: 11. This CDR3 reads CASSATVSGGSQETQYF. The CDR3 DNA reads TGCGCCAGCAGCGCCACGGTTAGCGGGGGGTCGCAAGAGACCCAGTACTTC.

The table lists this clone with a few counts. The gene calls are TRBV9 and TRBJ2-5, with TRBD1 matching 8 bases. CDR1 is SGDLS and CDR2 is YYNGEE in the germline V gene. This CDR3 is 14 amino acids long. Trimming took 4 bases from V and 1 from J; bases not matched to a gene: 3. The CDR3 nucleotides read TGTGCCAGCAGCCTCACAGGGGGCCAAGAGACCCAGTACTTC. Translating gives CASSLTGGQETQYF.

The V and J genes are TRBV10-3 and TRBJ2-3; 12 bases match TRBD2. The CDR3 contains 17 residues. Germline assignment: CDR1 ENHRY and CDR2 SYGVKD. Trimming took 2 bases from V and 3 from J; bases not matched to a gene: 6. In DNA, the CDR3 is TGTGCCATCAGTGAGGAGACTAGCGGGGGACAGACAGATACGCAGTATTTT. Its translation: CAISEETSGGQTDTQYF.

The chain uses TRBV10-3 and TRBJ2-7, with a possible D match to TRBD2 (6 bases). This CDR3 is 14 amino acids long. Germline CDR1 ENHRY, CDR2 SYGVKD. V dropped 1 base and J dropped 5 bases, with 12 bases sitting between them. CDR3 residues: CAISELISGNEQYF. The CDR3 region has the DNA TGTGCCATCAGTGAGTTAATTAGCGGAAACGAGCAGTACTTC.

This chain uses TRBV5-6 with TRBJ2-3, with TRBD2 matching 10 bases. Germline V gives CDR1 SGHDT, CDR2 YYEEEE. The CDR3 consists of 16 residues. Trimming cost V 4 bases and J 10 bases; bases outside gene matches: 15. This CDR3 is CASSPRTSGEGGAQYF. Written as DNA, the CDR3 is TGTGCCAGCAGCCCTCGTACTAGCGGGGAGGGAGGGGCGCAGTATTTT.